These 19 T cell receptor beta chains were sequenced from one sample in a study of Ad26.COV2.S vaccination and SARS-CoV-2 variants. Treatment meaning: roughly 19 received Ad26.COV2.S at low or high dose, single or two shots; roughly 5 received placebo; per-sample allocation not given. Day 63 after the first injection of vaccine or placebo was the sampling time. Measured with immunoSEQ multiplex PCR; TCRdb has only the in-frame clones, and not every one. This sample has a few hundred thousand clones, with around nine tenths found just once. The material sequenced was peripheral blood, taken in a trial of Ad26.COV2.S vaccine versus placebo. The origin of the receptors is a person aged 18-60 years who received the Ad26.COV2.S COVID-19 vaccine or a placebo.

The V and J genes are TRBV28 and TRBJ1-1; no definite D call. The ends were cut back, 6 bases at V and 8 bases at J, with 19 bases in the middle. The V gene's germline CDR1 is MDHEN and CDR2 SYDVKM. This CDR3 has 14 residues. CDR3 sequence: CASRATGPPGEAFF. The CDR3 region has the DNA TGTGCCAGCAGAGCCACGGGCCCCCCGGGAGAAGCTTTCTTT.

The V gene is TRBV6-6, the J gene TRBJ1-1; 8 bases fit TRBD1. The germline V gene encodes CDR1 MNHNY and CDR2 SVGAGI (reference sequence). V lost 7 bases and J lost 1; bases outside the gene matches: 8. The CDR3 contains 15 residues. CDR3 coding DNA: TGTGCCAGCACTTTACGGACAGGGTCGAACACTGAAGCTTTCTTT. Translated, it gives CASTLRTGSNTEAFF.

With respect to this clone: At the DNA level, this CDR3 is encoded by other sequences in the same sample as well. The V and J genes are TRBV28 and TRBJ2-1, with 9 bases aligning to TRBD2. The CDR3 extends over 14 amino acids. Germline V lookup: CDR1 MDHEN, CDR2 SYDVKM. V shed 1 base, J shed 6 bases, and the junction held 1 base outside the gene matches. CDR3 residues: CASSLLAGVNEQFF. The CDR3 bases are TGTGCCAGCAGTTTATTAGCGGGAGTCAATGAGCAGTTCTTC.

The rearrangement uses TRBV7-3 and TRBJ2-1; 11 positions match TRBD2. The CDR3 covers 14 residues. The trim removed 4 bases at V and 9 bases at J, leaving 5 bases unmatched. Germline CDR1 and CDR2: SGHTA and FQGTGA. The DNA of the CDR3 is TGTGCCAGCAGCTCGGGACTAGCGGTGGGTGAGCAGTTCTTC. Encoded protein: CASSSGLAVGEQFF.

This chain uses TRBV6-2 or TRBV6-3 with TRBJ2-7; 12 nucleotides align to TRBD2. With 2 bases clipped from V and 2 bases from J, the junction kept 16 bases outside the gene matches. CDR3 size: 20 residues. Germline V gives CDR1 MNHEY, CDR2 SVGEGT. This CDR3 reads CASSYPKTSGRGITAYEQYF. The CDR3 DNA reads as TGTGCCAGCAGTTACCCGAAGACTAGCGGGAGAGGGATCACCGCCTACGAGCAGTACTTC.

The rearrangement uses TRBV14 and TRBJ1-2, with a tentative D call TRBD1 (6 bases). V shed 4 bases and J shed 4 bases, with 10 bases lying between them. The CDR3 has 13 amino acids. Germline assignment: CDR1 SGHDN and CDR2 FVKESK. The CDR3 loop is CASSPGTFYGYTF. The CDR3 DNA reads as TGTGCCAGCAGCCCCGGGACATTCTATGGCTACACCTTC.

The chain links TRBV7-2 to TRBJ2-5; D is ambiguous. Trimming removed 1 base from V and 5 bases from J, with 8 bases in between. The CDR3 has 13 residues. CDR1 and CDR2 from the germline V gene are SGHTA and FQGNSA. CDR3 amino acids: CASSLGLKETQYF. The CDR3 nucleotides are TGTGCCAGCAGCTTAGGGCTAAAGGAGACCCAGTACTTC. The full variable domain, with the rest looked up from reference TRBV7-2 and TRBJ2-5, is GAGVSQSPSNKVTEKGKDVELRCDPISGHTALYWYRQSLGQGLEFLIYFQGNSAPDKSGLPSDRFSAERTGGSVSTLTIQRTQQEDSAVYLCASSLGLKETQYFGPGTRLLVL.

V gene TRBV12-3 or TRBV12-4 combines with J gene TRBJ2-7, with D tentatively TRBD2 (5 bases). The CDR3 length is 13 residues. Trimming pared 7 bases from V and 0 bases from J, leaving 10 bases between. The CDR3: CASNPGNSYEQYF. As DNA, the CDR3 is TGTGCCAGCAACCCGGGGAACTCCTACGAGCAGTACTTC.

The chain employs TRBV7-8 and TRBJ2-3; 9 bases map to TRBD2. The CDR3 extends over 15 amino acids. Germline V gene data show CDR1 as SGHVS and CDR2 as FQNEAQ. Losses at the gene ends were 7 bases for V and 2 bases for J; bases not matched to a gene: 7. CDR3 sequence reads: CASTMTSGVTDTQYF. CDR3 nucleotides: TGTGCCAGCACCATGACTAGCGGCGTCACAGATACGCAGTATTTT.

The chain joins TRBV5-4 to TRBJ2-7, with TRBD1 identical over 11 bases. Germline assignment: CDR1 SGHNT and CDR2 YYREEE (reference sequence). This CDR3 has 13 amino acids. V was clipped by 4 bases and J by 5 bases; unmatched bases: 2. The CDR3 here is CASSMGQGDEQYF. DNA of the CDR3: TGTGCCAGCAGCATGGGACAGGGGGACGAGCAGTACTTC.

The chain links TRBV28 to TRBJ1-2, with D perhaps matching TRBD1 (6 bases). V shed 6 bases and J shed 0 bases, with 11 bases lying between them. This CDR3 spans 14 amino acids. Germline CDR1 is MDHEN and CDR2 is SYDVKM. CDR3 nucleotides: TGTGCCAGCAGAATAGGGGGGACTAACTATGGCTACACCTTC. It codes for CASRIGGTNYGYTF.

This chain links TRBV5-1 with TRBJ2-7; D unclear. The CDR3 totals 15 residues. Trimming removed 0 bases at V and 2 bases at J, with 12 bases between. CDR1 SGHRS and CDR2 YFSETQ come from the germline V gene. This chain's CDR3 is CASSLDVALPYEQYF. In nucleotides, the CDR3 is TGCGCCAGCAGCTTGGACGTAGCCCTACCCTACGAGCAGTACTTC. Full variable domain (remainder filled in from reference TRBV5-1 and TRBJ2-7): KAGVTQTPRYLIKTRGQQVTLSCSPISGHRSVSWYQQTPGQGLQFLFEYFSETQRNKGNFPGRFSGRQFSNSRSEMNVSTLELGDSALYLCASSLDVALPYEQYFGPGTRLTVT.

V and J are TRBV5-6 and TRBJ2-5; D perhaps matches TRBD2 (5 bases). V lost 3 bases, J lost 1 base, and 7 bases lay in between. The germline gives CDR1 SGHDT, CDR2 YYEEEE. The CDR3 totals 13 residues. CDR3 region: CASSSGFQETQYF. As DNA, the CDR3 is TGTGCCAGCAGCTCGGGGTTCCAAGAGACCCAGTACTTC.

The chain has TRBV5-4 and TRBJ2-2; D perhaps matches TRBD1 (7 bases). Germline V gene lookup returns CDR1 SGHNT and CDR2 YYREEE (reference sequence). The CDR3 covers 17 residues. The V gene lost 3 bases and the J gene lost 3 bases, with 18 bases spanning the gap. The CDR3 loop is CASSSGEQTGYTGELFF. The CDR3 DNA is TGTGCCAGCAGCTCGGGAGAGCAGACAGGGTACACCGGGGAGCTGTTTTTT. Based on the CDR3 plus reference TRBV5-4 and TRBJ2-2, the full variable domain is ETGVTQSPTHLIKTRGQQVTLRCSSQSGHNTVSWYQQALGQGPQFIFQYYREEENGRGNFPPRFSGLQFPNYSSELNVNALELDDSALYLCASSSGEQTGYTGELFFGEGSRLTVL.

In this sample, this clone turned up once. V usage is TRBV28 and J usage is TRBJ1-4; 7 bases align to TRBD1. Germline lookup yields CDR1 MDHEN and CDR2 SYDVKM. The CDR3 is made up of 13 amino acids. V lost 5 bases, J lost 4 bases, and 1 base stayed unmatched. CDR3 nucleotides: TGTGCCAGCAGTACAGGGGATAATGAAAAACTGTTTTTT. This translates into CASSTGDNEKLFF.

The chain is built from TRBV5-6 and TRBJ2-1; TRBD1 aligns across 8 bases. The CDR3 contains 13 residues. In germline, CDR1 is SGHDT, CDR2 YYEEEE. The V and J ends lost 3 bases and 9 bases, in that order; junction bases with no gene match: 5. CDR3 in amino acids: CASSSGQGFEQFF. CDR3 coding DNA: TGTGCCAGCAGCTCCGGACAGGGTTTTGAGCAGTTCTTC.

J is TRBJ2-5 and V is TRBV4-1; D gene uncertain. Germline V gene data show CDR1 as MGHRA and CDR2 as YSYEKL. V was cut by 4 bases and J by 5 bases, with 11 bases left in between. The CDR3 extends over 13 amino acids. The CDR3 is CASSPGLWETQYF. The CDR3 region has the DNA TGCGCCAGCAGCCCGGGCCTCTGGGAGACCCAGTACTTC.

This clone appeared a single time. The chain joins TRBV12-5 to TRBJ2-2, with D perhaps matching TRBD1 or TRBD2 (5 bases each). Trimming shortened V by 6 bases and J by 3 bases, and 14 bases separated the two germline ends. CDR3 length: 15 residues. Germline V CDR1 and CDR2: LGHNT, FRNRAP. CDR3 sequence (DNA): TGTGCTAGTGGCTTTTCGGGGCGGTACACCGGGGAGCTGTTTTTT. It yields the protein CASGFSGRYTGELFF.

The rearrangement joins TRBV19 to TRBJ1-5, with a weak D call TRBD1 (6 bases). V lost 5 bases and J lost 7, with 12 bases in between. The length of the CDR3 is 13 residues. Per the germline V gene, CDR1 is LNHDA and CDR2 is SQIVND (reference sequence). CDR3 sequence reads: CASSGGAGQPQHF. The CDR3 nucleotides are TGTGCCAGTAGTGGGGGCGCTGGGCAGCCCCAGCATTTT.